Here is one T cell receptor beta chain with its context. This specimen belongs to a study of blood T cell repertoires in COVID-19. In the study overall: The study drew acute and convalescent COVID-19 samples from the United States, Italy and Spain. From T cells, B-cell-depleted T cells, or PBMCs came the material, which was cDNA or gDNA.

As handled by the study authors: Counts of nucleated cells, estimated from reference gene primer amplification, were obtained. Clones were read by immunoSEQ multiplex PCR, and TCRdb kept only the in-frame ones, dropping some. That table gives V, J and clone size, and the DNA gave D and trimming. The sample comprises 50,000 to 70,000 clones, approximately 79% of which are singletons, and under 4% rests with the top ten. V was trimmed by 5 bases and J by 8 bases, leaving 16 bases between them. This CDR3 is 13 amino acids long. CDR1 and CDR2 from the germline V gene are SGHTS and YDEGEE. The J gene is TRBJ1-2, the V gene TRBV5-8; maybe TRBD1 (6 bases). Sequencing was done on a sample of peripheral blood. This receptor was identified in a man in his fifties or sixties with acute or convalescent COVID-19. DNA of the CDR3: TGTGCCAGCAGATCCGGGACACAAGGCGGCTACACCTTC. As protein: CASRSGTQGGYTF.